This T cell receptor (beta chain) was retrieved from a study of OX40 agonist ivuxolimab in advanced cancers. Study-level information: Patients were given ivuxolimab, an antibody that agonizes OX40 (CD134). Eligibility rules accepted prior anti-PD-1, anti-PD-L1 or anti-CTLA-4 therapy, and around 44% had some. At doses from 0.01 to 10 mg/kg, patients were given intravenous ivuxolimab every 2 weeks. Dose-escalation patients' cancers were hepatocellular carcinoma, melanoma, renal cell or head and neck cancer.

Profiling relied on immunoSEQ multiplex PCR, and the TCRdb table lists in-frame clones only, not all of them. The profile shows 30,000 to 40,000 clones, 70% to 90% of them singletons. The CDR3 sequence is 13 residues long. Trimming took off 3 bases at V and 4 bases at J, with 10 bases between the two ends. CDR1 is SGHRS and CDR2 is YFSETQ in the germline V gene. This material consisted of CD4+ or CD8+ T cells sorted from blood, taken in a trial of the OX40 agonist ivuxolimab. The V gene is TRBV5-1, the J gene TRBJ2-5; unclear D gene. This clonotype originated in an adult with an advanced solid tumor such as melanoma, head and neck, liver or kidney cancer. The CDR3 sequence: CASSSDLTETQYF. CDR3 DNA: TGCGCCAGCAGCTCGGACCTAACAGAGACCCAGTACTTC.